The 21 T cell receptor beta chains presented below share a single source sample, sequenced in a study of blood T cell repertoires in COVID-19 (dated by TCRdb to the early 2020s). Libraries came from the immunoSEQ multiplex PCR assay. The table comes from immuneACCESS by way of TCRdb, which keeps in-frame sequences with V and J called. Part of the clones is missing from these tables; in studies checked, under half for an unresolved V gene and the rest for unknown reasons. Present in this sample are a few hundred thousand clones, about 88% of which were seen just once. Approximately 4% of the sample comes from the top ten. The sequencing sample was made of peripheral blood. These receptors came from a man aged 18 to 29 with active or convalescent COVID-19.

This chain links TRBV28 with TRBJ1-4, with 10 bases aligning to TRBD1. This CDR3 contains 15 residues. V shed 5 bases and J 5 bases; nucleotides not matched to a gene: 5. Germline V lookup: CDR1 MDHEN, CDR2 SYDVKM. The CDR3 nucleotides read TGTGCCAGCAGTCCTCGACAGGGGGCAAATGAAAAACTGTTTTTT. Translation gives CASSPRQGANEKLFF.

This chain joins TRBV30 and TRBJ2-5; perhaps TRBD1 as D (5 bases). The CDR3 totals 14 residues. The germline V gene has CDR1 GTSNPN and CDR2 SVGIG (reference sequence). V was trimmed by 4 bases and J by 2 bases, leaving 14 bases between them. The CDR3 sequence: CAWTWGSQQETQYF. The CDR3 DNA follows: TGTGCCTGGACCTGGGGCAGCCAGCAAGAGACCCAGTACTTC.

V usage is TRBV15 and J usage is TRBJ1-4; 10 positions agree with TRBD1. The CDR3 covers 16 residues. Germline CDR1 reads LNHNV; CDR2 reads YYDKDF (reference sequence). V was pared by 5 bases and J by 8 bases, with 11 bases of the junction left unmatched. The DNA of the CDR3 is TGTGCCACCAGCGCGGTACCAGGGACAGGGGAGGAAAAACTGTTTTTT. The encoded protein is CATSAVPGTGEEKLFF.

The chain joins TRBV27 to TRBJ1-5, with D uncertain. Per germline, CDR1 MNHEY and CDR2 SMNVEV (reference sequence). The CDR3 is 15 residues long. The V and J ends lost 5 bases and 2 bases respectively, with 13 bases between them. As DNA, the CDR3 is TGTGCCAGCAGTCCCCTTCCGGTGGGCAATCAGCCCCAGCATTTT. Residues: CASSPLPVGNQPQHF.

The rearrangement joins TRBV5-6 to TRBJ1-2, with no clear D. CDR3 size: 13 residues. The germline V gene has CDR1 SGHDT and CDR2 YYEEEE. Deletions cut 0 bases from V and 4 bases from J, with 7 bases between. This chain's CDR3 is CASSLDEGYGYTF. The CDR3 nucleotides are TGTGCCAGCAGCTTGGATGAGGGCTATGGCTACACCTTC. The whole variable domain, remainder taken from reference TRBV5-6 and TRBJ1-2, is DAGVTQSPTHLIKTRGQQVTLRCSPKSGHDTVSWYQQALGQGPQFIFQYYEEEERQRGNFPDRFSGHQFPNYSSELNVNALLLGDSALYLCASSLDEGYGYTFGSGTRLTVV.

For the CDR3, the DNA is TGTGCCAGCACCCAGGGATGGGGCTACACCTTC. The encoded protein is CASTQGWGYTF. The V gene is TRBV12-3 or TRBV12-4, the J gene TRBJ1-2; TRBD1 might be the D (5 bases). This CDR3 has 11 residues. V was shortened by 7 bases and J by 8 bases, with 11 bases between the two germline ends.

The V call is TRBV6-1, the J call TRBJ1-6; 8 bases align to TRBD1. V shed 1 base and J 8 bases; nucleotides not matched to a gene: 7. CDR1 MNHNS and CDR2 SASEGT come from the germline V gene. The CDR3 totals 16 residues. The CDR3: CASSEVGGTGDSPLHF. The DNA for the CDR3 is TGTGCCAGCAGTGAAGTAGGTGGGACAGGTGATTCACCCCTCCACTTT.

The gene calls are TRBV7-3 and TRBJ1-2; 8 positions agree with TRBD1. The ends lost 5 bases at V and 7 bases at J; junction bases unmatched: 12. The CDR3 consists of 15 residues. Germline V gene sequence: CDR1 SGHTA, CDR2 FQGTGA. CDR3 coding DNA: TGTGCCAGCAGCAGATCAGGACAGGGTAGTTCTGGCTACACCTTC. Protein: CASSRSGQGSSGYTF.

The chain joins TRBV10-3 to TRBJ1-1; TRBD1 might be the D (6 bases). V lost 6 bases, J lost 3 bases, and 8 bases lay in between. The CDR3 has 12 amino acids. Germline CDR1 and CDR2: ENHRY and SYGVKD. As DNA, the CDR3 is TGTGCCATCAGGAACAGGGACACTGAAGCTTTCTTT. Translated: CAIRNRDTEAFF.

CDR3 protein: CASSFQGSQPQHF. In DNA form, the CDR3 reads TGTGCCAGCAGCTTTCAGGGAAGTCAGCCCCAGCATTTT. The rearrangement joins TRBV13 to TRBJ1-5, with D tentatively TRBD1 (5 bases). The CDR3 extends over 13 amino acids. Germline V lookup: CDR1 PRHDT, CDR2 FYEKMQ (reference sequence). V was clipped by 3 bases and J by 6 bases, with 9 bases between them.

This clone was counted once. This rearrangement joins TRBV5-1 to TRBJ2-3; tentatively, D is TRBD2 (6 bases). This CDR3 has 13 residues. Deletions cut 6 bases from V and 3 bases from J, with 11 bases between. The germline CDR1 and CDR2 sequences are SGHRS and YFSETQ. This CDR3 is CASTEGVTDTQYF. The CDR3 DNA sequence: TGCGCCAGCACGGAGGGAGTGACAGATACGCAGTATTTT.

The chain links TRBV9 to TRBJ1-1; maybe TRBD1 (6 bases). The CDR3 is 14 amino acids. The germline gives CDR1 SGDLS, CDR2 YYNGEE. V was cut by 2 bases and J by 1 base, with 9 bases left in between. The CDR3 region is CASSVGTRNTEAFF. In DNA form, the CDR3 reads TGTGCCAGCAGCGTGGGGACAAGGAACACTGAAGCTTTCTTT.

J is TRBJ2-1 and V is TRBV2; 9 bases align to TRBD2. V lost 6 bases and J lost 9; bases outside the gene matches: 9. The CDR3 is 14 residues long. From germline, CDR1 is SNHLY and CDR2 FYNNEI. Here the CDR3 DNA reads TGTGCCAGCAGCGTAGCGGGAGTAAGGGGTGAGCAGTTCTTC. Protein sequence: CASSVAGVRGEQFF.

This chain connects TRBV5-1 to TRBJ1-2, with D possibly being TRBD1 (6 bases). Trimming removed 4 bases at V and 6 bases at J, with 10 bases between. CDR1 SGHRS and CDR2 YFSETQ come from the germline V gene. The CDR3 totals 12 residues. The CDR3 protein is CASSPGDDGYTF. CDR3 in DNA: TGCGCCAGCAGCCCAGGGGACGATGGCTACACCTTC.

The V and J genes are TRBV7-9 and TRBJ2-3, with 8 bases identical to TRBD1. The CDR3 is made up of 17 amino acids. The trim removed 3 bases at V and 4 bases at J, leaving 12 bases unmatched. Germline V CDR1 and CDR2: SEHNR, FQNEAQ (reference sequence). The CDR3 sequence: CASSFGRAGGYSDTQYF. DNA for the CDR3: TGTGCCAGCAGCTTTGGGCGGGCAGGGGGCTACTCAGATACGCAGTATTTT. The complete variable domain, with remaining parts taken from reference TRBV7-9 and TRBJ2-3, reads DTGVSQNPRHKITKRGQNVTFRCDPISEHNRLYWYRQTLGQGPEFLTYFQNEAQLEKSRLLSDRFSAERPKGSFSTLEIQRTEQGDSAMYLCASSFGRAGGYSDTQYFGPGTRLTVL.

V usage is TRBV19 and J usage is TRBJ2-7; TRBD1 agrees at 9 bases. CDR3 size: 14 residues. The ends lost 6 bases at V and 5 bases at J; junction bases unmatched: 8. In germline, CDR1 is LNHDA, CDR2 SQIVND (reference sequence). The CDR3 protein is CASSLQGAIHEQYF. The CDR3, as DNA: TGTGCCAGTAGCCTACAGGGGGCTATCCACGAGCAGTACTTC.

This clone was detected once. This chain connects TRBV5-6 to TRBJ2-7, with 10 bases identical to TRBD2. The junction had 10 bases not matched to a gene; V was cut back by 1 base and J by 0 bases. Germline V gene data show CDR1 as SGHDT and CDR2 as YYEEEE. This CDR3 comprises 18 residues. The CDR3 bases are TGTGCCAGCAGCTTGTGGCTAGCGGGAGTCCTTCGCTCCTACGAGCAGTACTTC. Its protein is CASSLWLAGVLRSYEQYF.

This clone was found a few times. The rearrangement uses TRBV30 and TRBJ2-3, with D perhaps TRBD2 (6 bases). Trimming took off 6 bases at V and 0 bases at J, with 13 bases between the two ends. Germline V gives CDR1 GTSNPN, CDR2 SVGIG (reference sequence). The CDR3 extends over 14 amino acids. In DNA, the CDR3 is TGTGCCTGCCAGGGACTCACTAGCACAGATACGCAGTATTTT. Translated: CACQGLTSTDTQYF.

V gene TRBV6-6 combines with J gene TRBJ2-7; 9 bases are shared with TRBD2. CDR3 size: 13 residues. The trim removed 7 bases at V and 2 bases at J, leaving 3 bases unmatched. Germline-derived CDR1 and CDR2 are MNHNY and SVGAGI (reference sequence). The DNA of the CDR3 is TGTGCCAGCAAGGCGGGGGGGACCTACGAGCAGTACTTC. Protein sequence: CASKAGGTYEQYF.

The chain is built from TRBV5-1 and TRBJ2-3; TRBD2 matches at 8 bases. Germline assignment: CDR1 SGHRS and CDR2 YFSETQ. This CDR3 region has 16 residues. The V gene end was trimmed by 4 bases and the J gene end by 6 bases; junction bases not matched to a gene: 13. The CDR3 sequence is CASSVQAGVRADTQYF. DNA for the CDR3: TGCGCCAGCAGCGTACAAGCGGGAGTAAGGGCGGATACGCAGTATTTT.

The chain links TRBV2 to TRBJ2-1; the match to TRBD2 covers 8 bases. Per germline, CDR1 SNHLY and CDR2 FYNNEI. The CDR3 is 14 amino acids. The trim removed 3 bases at V and 2 bases at J, leaving 0 bases unmatched. CDR3 in DNA: TGTGCCAGCAGTGAGGGACTAGCCTACAATGAGCAGTTCTTC. This codes for CASSEGLAYNEQFF.